The following is a T cell receptor beta chain sequence with its context. These data come from a study of tumour-infiltrating T cells in Burkitt lymphoma. For the study at large: Overall and progression-free survival were predicted by productive clonality.

V was clipped by 1 base and J by 8 bases; unmatched bases: 14. The CDR3 extends over 17 amino acids. The germline gives CDR1 MGHRA, CDR2 YSYEKL. Data came from immunoSEQ multiplex PCR; TCRdb stores just in-frame clones and leaves some out. The sample holds about 4,000 clones, approximately 16% seen once. The sequence came from a human donor with diffuse large B-cell lymphoma. Some clones in this sample may be carry-over from other donors' samples. The gene calls are TRBV4-1 and TRBJ2-1; TRBD2 aligns across 7 bases. The sample consisted of tumor tissue. The CDR3, as DNA: TGCGCCAGCAGCCAAGGTGTGGGGAGGGCGGGGTGGGATGAGCAGTTCTTC. Its protein product is CASSQGVGRAGWDEQFF.